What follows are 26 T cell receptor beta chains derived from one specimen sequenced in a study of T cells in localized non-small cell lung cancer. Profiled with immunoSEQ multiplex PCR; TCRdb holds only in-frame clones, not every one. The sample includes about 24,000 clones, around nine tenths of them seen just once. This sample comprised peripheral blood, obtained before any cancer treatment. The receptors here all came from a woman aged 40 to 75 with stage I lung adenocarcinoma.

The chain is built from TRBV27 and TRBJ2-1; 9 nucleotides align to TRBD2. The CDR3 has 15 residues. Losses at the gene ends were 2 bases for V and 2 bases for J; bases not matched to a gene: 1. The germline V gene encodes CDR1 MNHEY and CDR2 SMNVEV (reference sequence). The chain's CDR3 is CASSLEREAYNEQFF. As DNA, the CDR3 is TGTGCCAGCAGTTTAGAGCGGGAGGCCTACAATGAGCAGTTCTTC.

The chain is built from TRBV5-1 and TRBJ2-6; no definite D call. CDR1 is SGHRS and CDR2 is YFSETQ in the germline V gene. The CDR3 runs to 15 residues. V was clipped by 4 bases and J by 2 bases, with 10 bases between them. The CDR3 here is CASSLGPTGANVLTF. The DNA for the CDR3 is TGCGCCAGCAGCCTGGGTCCGACTGGGGCCAACGTCCTGACTTTC.

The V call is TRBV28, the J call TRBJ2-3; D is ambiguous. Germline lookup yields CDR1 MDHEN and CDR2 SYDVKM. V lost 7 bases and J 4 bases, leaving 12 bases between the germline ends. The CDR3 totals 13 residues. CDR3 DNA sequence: TGTGCCAGCACCTCTCGAAACGCAGATACGCAGTATTTT. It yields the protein CASTSRNADTQYF.

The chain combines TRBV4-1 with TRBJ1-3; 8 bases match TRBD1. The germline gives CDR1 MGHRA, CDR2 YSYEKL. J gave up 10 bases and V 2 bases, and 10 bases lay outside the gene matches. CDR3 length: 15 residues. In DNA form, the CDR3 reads TGCGCCAGCAGCCAATCCGGACAGGGAACAGGGACCATATATTTT. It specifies CASSQSGQGTGTIYF.

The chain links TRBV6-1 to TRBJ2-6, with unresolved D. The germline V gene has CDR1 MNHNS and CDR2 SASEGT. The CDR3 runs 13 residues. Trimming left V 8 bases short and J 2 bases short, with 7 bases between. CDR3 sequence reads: CASLQTGANVLTF. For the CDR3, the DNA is TGTGCCAGCCTCCAAACTGGGGCCAACGTCCTGACTTTC.

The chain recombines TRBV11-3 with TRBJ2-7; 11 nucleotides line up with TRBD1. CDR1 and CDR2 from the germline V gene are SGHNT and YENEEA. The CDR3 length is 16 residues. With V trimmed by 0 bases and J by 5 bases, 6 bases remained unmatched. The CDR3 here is CASSLDPGTGGNEQYF. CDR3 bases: TGTGCCAGCAGCTTAGATCCCGGGACAGGGGGAAACGAGCAGTACTTC. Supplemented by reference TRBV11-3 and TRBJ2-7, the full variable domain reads EAGVVQSPRYKIIEKKQPVAFWCNPISGHNTLYWYLQNLGQGPELLIRYENEEAVDDSQLPKDRFSAERLKGVDSTLKIQPAELGDSAVYLCASSLDPGTGGNEQYFGPGTRLTVT.

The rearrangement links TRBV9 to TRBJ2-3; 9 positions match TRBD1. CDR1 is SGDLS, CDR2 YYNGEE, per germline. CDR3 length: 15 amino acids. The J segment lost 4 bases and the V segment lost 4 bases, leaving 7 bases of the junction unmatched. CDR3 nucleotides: TGTGCCAGCAGCCGGACAGGGGCGGTCGCAGATACGCAGTATTTT. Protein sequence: CASSRTGAVADTQYF.

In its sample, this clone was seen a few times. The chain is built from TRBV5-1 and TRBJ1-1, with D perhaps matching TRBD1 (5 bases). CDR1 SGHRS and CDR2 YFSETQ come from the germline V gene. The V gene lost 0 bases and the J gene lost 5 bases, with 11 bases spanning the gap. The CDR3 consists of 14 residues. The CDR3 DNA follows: TGCGCCAGCAGCTTGGAGGCAGGGAGGACTGAAGCTTTCTTT. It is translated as CASSLEAGRTEAFF.

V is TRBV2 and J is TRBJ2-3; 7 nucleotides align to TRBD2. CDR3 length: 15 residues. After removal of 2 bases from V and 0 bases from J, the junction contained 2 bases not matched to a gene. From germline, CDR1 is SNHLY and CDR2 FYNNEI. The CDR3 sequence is CASSERAGSTDTQYF. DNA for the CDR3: TGTGCCAGCAGTGAACGAGCGGGGAGCACAGATACGCAGTATTTT.

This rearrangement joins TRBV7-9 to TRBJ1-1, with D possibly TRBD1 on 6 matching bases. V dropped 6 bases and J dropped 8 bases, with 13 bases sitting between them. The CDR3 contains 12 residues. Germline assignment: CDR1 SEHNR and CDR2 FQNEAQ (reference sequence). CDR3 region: CASSLATGEAFF. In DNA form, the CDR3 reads TGTGCCAGCAGTCTAGCGACAGGAGAAGCTTTCTTT.

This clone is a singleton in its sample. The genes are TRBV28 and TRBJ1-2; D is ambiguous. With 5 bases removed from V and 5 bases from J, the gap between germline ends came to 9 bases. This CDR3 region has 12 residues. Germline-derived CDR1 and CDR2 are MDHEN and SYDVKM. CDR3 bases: TGTGCCAGCAGTAGATTCTTATATGGCTACACCTTC. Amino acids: CASSRFLYGYTF.

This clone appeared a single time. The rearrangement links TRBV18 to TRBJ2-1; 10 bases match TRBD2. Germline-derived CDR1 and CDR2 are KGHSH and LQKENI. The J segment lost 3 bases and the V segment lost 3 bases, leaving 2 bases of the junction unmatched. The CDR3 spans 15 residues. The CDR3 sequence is CASSPEREGYNEQFF. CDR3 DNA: TGTGCCAGCTCACCTGAGCGGGAGGGCTACAATGAGCAGTTCTTC.

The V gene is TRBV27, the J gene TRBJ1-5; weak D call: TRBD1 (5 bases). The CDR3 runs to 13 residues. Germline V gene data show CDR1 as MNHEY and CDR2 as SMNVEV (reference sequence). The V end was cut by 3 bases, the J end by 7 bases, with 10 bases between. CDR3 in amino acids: CASSFTGGQPQHF. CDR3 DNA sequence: TGTGCCAGCAGTTTTACAGGTGGGCAGCCCCAGCATTTT.

The CDR3 loop reads CASSFYGGYTF. The CDR3 DNA reads TGTGCCAGCAGCTTTTACGGGGGCTACACCTTC. The genes are TRBV5-6 and TRBJ1-2; D ambiguous. The V end was cut by 2 bases, the J end by 8 bases, with 7 bases between. The CDR3 sequence is 11 residues long. CDR1 SGHDT and CDR2 YYEEEE come from the germline V gene.

As DNA, the CDR3 is TGTGCCAGCAGCCGGGGGACAGGGAGTGAAGCTTTCTTT. This translates into CASSRGTGSEAFF. The V and J genes are TRBV11-1 and TRBJ1-1; TRBD1 matches at 9 bases. The CDR3 runs 13 residues. Germline values: CDR1 SGHAT, CDR2 FQDESV (reference sequence). V shed 5 bases and J 7 bases; nucleotides not matched to a gene: 5.

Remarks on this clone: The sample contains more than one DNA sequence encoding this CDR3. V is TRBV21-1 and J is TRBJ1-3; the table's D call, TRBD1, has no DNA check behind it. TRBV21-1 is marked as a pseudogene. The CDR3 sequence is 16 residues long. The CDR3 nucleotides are TGTGCCAGCAGCAACCCGCCAGGGGGAGCTGGAAACACCATATATTTT. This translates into CASSNPPGGAGNTIYF.

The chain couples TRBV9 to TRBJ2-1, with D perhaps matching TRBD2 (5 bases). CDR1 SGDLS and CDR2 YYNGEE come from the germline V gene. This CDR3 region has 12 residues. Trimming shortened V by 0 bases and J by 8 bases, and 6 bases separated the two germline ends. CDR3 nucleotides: TGTGCCAGCAGCGTAGTGGAGGATGAGCAGTTCTTC. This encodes CASSVVEDEQFF. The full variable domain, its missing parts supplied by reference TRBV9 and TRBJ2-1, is DSGVTQTPKHLITATGQRVTLRCSPRSGDLSVYWYQQSLDQGLQFLIQYYNGEERAKGNILERFSAQQFPDLHSELNLSSLELGDSALYFCASSVVEDEQFFGPGTRLTVL.

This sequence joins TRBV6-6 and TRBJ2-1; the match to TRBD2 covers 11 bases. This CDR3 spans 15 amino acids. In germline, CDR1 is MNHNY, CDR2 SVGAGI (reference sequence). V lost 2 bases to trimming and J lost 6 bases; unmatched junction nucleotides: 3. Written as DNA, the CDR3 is TGTGCCAGCAGTTACCTAACTAGCGGGGGCAATGAGCAGTTCTTC. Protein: CASSYLTSGGNEQFF.

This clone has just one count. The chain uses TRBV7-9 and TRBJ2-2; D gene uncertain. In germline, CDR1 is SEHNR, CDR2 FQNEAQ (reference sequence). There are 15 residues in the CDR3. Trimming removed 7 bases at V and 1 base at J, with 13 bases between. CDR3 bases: TGTGCCAGCACCTACAAAGGGAAGAACACCGGGGAGCTGTTTTTT. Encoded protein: CASTYKGKNTGELFF.

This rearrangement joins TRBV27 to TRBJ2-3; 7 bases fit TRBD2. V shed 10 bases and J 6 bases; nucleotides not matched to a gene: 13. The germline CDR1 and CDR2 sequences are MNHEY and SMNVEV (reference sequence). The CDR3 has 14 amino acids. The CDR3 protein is CATAQRLASDTQYF. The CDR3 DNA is TGTGCCACCGCCCAGAGACTAGCATCCGATACGCAGTATTTT.

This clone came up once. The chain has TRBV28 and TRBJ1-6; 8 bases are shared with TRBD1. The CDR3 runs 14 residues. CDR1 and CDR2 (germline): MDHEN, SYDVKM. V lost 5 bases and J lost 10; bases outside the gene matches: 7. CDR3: CASSHGQGGSPLHF. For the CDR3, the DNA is TGTGCCAGCAGTCACGGACAGGGTGGCTCACCCCTCCACTTT.

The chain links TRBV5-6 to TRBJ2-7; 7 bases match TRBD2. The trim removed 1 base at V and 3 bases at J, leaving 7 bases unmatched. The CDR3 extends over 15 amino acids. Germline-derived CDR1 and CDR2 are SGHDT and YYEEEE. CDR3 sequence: CASSLFLAELYEQYF. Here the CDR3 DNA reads TGTGCCAGCAGCTTGTTTCTAGCGGAACTCTACGAGCAGTACTTC.

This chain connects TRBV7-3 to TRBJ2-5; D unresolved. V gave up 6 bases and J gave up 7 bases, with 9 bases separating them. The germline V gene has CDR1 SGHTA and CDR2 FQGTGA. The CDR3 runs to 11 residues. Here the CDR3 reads CASRTSGTQYF. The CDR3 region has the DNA TGTGCCAGCAGGACCAGTGGGACCCAGTACTTC.

CDR3 protein: CASSSQYTEAFF. In DNA form, the CDR3 reads TGTGCCAGCAGCTCCCAATATACTGAAGCTTTCTTT. The genes are TRBV7-9 and TRBJ1-1; no firm D call. The germline gives CDR1 SEHNR, CDR2 FQNEAQ (reference sequence). Trimming took off 4 bases at V and 5 bases at J, with 8 bases between the two ends. This CDR3 is 12 amino acids long.

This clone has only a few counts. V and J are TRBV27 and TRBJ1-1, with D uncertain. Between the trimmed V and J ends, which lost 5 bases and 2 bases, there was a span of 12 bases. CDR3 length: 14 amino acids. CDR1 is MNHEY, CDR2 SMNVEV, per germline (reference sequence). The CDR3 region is CASSRHGVNTEAFF. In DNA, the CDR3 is TGTGCCAGCAGTCGACATGGGGTCAACACTGAAGCTTTCTTT.

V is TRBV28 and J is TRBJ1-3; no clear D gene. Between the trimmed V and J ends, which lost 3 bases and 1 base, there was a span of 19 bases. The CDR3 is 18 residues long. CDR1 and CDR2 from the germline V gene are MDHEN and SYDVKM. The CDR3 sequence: CASSFRAGRLVSGNTIYF. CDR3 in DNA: TGTGCCAGCAGTTTTAGGGCGGGCAGGCTGGTATCTGGAAACACCATATATTTT.